This is a list of T cell receptor beta chains from one sample in a study of shared clonotypes between healthy human individuals. Some clones are missing from TCRdb's copy, which holds only in-frame ones; the method was immunoSEQ multiplex PCR. Seen here are approximately 2.4 million clones, approximately 96% observed once, and the top ten hold less than 0.15%. Sequences were obtained from naive CD4+ T cells sorted from blood. These receptors all stem from a man younger than 35 in good health. Each CDR3 is given with its conserved first and last residue. The D gene is left open where the match is weak. Clone size appears in some rows only: once, few, many, or a class for an expanded clone.

TRBV6-5	TRBJ2-2	15	.	.	CASSYSPNTQSLLFF	TGTGCCAGCAGTTACTCCCCCAATACGCAAAGTCTTTTGTTTTTT
TRBV11-3	TRBJ2-3	17	.	TRBD2	CASSLGTSGAAVDTQYF	TGTGCCAGCAGCTTAGGAACTAGCGGGGCCGCGGTAGATACGCAGTATTTT
TRBV6-5	TRBJ2-7	14	.	TRBD2	CATKDTSGVYEQYF	TGTGCCACGAAGGACACTAGCGGGGTTTACGAGCAGTACTTC
TRBV10-2	TRBJ1-1	13	.	.	CASSGDRNTEAFF	TGCGCCAGCAGTGGAGACAGGAACACTGAAGCTTTCTTT
TRBV10-3	TRBJ2-1	18	.	TRBD2	CAISAASGRVRSYNEQFF	TGTGCCATCAGTGCGGCTAGCGGGAGAGTTCGCTCCTACAATGAGCAGTTCTTC
TRBV6-5	TRBJ1-1	11	.	.	CASSYQQGAFF	TGTGCCAGCAGTTATCAACAGGGAGCTTTCTTT
TRBV2	TRBJ2-3	12	.	.	CASSPGQGTQYF	TGTGCCAGCAGCCCGGGTCAAGGTACGCAGTATTTT
TRBV28	TRBJ1-5	17	.	TRBD1	CASSPGLYRGRNQPQHF	TGTGCCAGCAGTCCAGGCTTATACAGGGGGCGGAATCAGCCCCAGCATTTT
TRBV2	TRBJ1-2	14	.	TRBD1	CASSLTAGGNGYTF	TGTGCCAGCAGTTTAACGGCAGGGGGGAATGGCTACACCTTC
TRBV9	TRBJ1-1	16	.	.	CASSVDPGILNTEAFF	TGTGCCAGCAGCGTAGACCCGGGGATACTCAACACTGAAGCTTTCTTT
TRBV18	TRBJ2-3	18	.	TRBD2	CASSPLPSSGASTDTQYF	TGTGCCAGCTCACCACTCCCCTCTAGCGGGGCCAGCACAGATACGCAGTATTTT
TRBV6-6	TRBJ2-7	13	.	TRBD2	CASSGGRAREQYF	TGTGCCAGCTCAGGCGGGAGGGCCCGGGAGCAGTACTTC
TRBV4-3	TRBJ1-1	18	.	.	CASSQAVGGGKGSTEAFF	TGCGCCAGCAGCCAAGCGGTTGGAGGAGGTAAGGGGAGCACTGAAGCTTTCTTT
TRBV7-2	TRBJ2-2	15	.	TRBD1	CASSLATGYTGELFF	TGTGCCAGCAGCTTGGCGACAGGGTACACCGGGGAGCTGTTTTTT
TRBV7-8	TRBJ2-7	15	once	TRBD2	CASSPGSGGAGEQYF	TGTGCCAGCAGCCCAGGATCGGGGGGGGCGGGCGAGCAGTACTTC
TRBV2	TRBJ2-7	16	.	TRBD1	CASSLLDRGLTYEQYF	TGTGCCAGCAGTCTGTTGGACAGGGGACTTACCTACGAGCAGTACTTC
TRBV2	TRBJ1-6	12	.	.	CASSGSGSPLHF	TGTGCCAGCAGTGGGTCCGGGTCACCCCTCCACTTT
TRBV7-9	TRBJ1-5	13	.	.	CASSFAGMQPQHF	TGTGCCAGCAGCTTCGCAGGTATGCAGCCCCAGCATTTT
TRBV5-1	TRBJ1-2	13	few	.	CASSLDSSYGYTF	TGCGCCAGCAGCTTGGACAGCTCCTATGGCTACACCTTC
TRBV27	TRBJ2-3	15	.	.	CASSFDAAWEDTQYF	TGTGCCAGCAGTTTCGACGCGGCCTGGGAAGATACGCAGTATTTT
TRBV18	TRBJ2-1	14	.	TRBD1	CASSPGTGRNEQFF	TGTGCCAGCTCACCAGGGACAGGGCGGAATGAGCAGTTCTTC
TRBV6-5	TRBJ1-5	15	.	.	CASRAGDYSNQPQHF	TGTGCCAGCAGGGCCGGGGACTATAGCAATCAGCCCCAGCATTTT